This T cell receptor (beta chain) came from a study of blood T cells in healthy people across ages. Overall study findings and caveats: Getting older went along with TCR beta diversity per million T cells dropping roughly linearly.

Details on this clonotype: Its target is not known.

CDR3 length: 13 amino acids. The junction had 10 bases not matched to a gene; V was cut back by 10 bases and J by 6 bases. In germline, CDR1 is SNHLY, CDR2 FYNNEI. Primers used in a second PCR of roughly 7 to 11 cycles were a sample-barcoded 5' primer and a J-beta primer mix. Via MiXCR, TCRdb re-called the 5' RACE reads, giving one row per CDR3 protein. The sample has about 1,500,000 distinct CDR3 sequences, about 40% seen once. The chain uses TRBV2 and TRBJ2-7, with 9 bases that match TRBD2. The receptor comes from a young woman in good health. Sequencing was performed on blood. CDR3 protein: CANDPGLASEQYF. The CDR3 coding sequence is TGTGCCAACGACCCTGGACTAGCGTCCGAGCAGTACTTC.